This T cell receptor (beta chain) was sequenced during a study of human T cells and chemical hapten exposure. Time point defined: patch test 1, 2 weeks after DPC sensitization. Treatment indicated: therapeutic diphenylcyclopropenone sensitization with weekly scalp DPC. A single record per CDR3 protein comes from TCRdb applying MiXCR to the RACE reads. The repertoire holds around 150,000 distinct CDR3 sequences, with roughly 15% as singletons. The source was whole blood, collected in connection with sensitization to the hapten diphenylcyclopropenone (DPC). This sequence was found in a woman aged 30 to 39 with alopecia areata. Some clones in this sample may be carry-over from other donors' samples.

The DNA for the CDR3 is TGTGCCAGCAGCCATTCAGGGGGCGCGAATCAGCCCCAGCATTTT. It is translated as CASSHSGGANQPQHF. The gene calls are TRBV12-3 or TRBV12-4 and TRBJ1-5, with 8 positions matching TRBD1. The CDR3 consists of 15 residues. V trimming: 6 bases; J trimming: 4 bases; junction bases outside the gene matches: 8.